Sequencing of this T cell receptor beta chain was carried out in a study of cytomegalovirus exposure and HLA in healthy donors. PCR amplification relied on 60 Vbeta primers (plus 13 Jbeta primers). Using immunoSEQ multiplex PCR, the repertoire was profiled, and TCRdb retains in-frame clones only, with some absent. The sample has about 59,000 clones, over 60% seen once. V was pared by 2 bases and J by 4 bases, with 3 bases of the junction left unmatched. CDR3 length equals 14 residues. Germline V gene lookup returns CDR1 MNHNS and CDR2 SASEGT. The sequenced sample was PBMCs. The TCR sequence derives from a man under 40 in good health and CMV-seropositive. The J gene is TRBJ2-5, the V gene TRBV6-1; 8 bases fit TRBD2. CDR3 in DNA: TGTGCCAGCAGTGAATCGCGGGGGGTAGAGACCCAGTACTTC. Amino acid sequence: CASSESRGVETQYF.